Listed below are T cell receptor beta chains from one sample, sequenced in a study of cytomegalovirus exposure and HLA in healthy donors. Generated by immunoSEQ multiplex PCR, the TCRdb table keeps only in-frame clones and is missing some. The sample includes about 170,000 clones, 82% of them seen just once. Material: PBMCs. These receptors came from a male donor in good health and CMV-seronegative. Each CDR3 is given with its conserved first and last residue. A D gene is named only where the DNA matches it firmly. The size entry is marked missing in some rows and otherwise reads once, few, many or a size class.

J: TRBJ1-2
size: NA
D: NA
V: TRBV19
length: 16
DNA: TGTGCCAGTAGTGGGACATGGGCGCTGGGGGTCTATGGCTACACCTTC
CDR3: CASSGTWALGVYGYTF

J: TRBJ2-5
size: NA
D: TRBD2
V: TRBV28
length: 14
DNA: TGTGCCAGCAGCACACTAGCGGGAGAGGGGGCCCAGTACTTC
CDR3: CASSTLAGEGAQYF

J: TRBJ1-1
size: NA
D: NA
V: TRBV29-1
length: 13
DNA: TGCAGTGAAACCGGTCCCCCAGGCACTGAAGCTTTCTTT
CDR3: CSETGPPGTEAFF

J: TRBJ2-3
size: NA
D: TRBD2
V: TRBV7-2
length: 15
DNA: TGTGCCAGCAGCCCGGCCGGGACTAGCGGGGGGCCGCAGTATTTT
CDR3: CASSPAGTSGGPQYF

J: TRBJ2-7
size: NA
D: NA
V: TRBV6-5
length: 13
DNA: TGTGCCAGCAGTTACTCGGGACACCACGAGCAGTACTTC
CDR3: CASSYSGHHEQYF

J: TRBJ1-6
size: NA
D: NA
V: TRBV13
length: 16
DNA: TGTGCCAGCAGCTGGGGGGGGACGGGGATTGGATCACCCCTCCACTTT
CDR3: CASSWGGTGIGSPLHF

J: TRBJ2-1
size: NA
D: TRBD1
V: TRBV11-2
length: 16
DNA: TGTGCCAGCAGGGTCCTCGGGACAGGGACCTACAATGAGCAGTTCTTC
CDR3: CASRVLGTGTYNEQFF

J: TRBJ2-3
size: NA
D: NA
V: TRBV21-1
length: 17
DNA: TGTGCCAGCAGCAAAGGACTGACAGGGGGCGCCCCAGATACGCAGTATTTT
CDR3: CASSKGLTGGAPDTQYF

J: TRBJ2-7
size: NA
D: TRBD1
V: TRBV10-3
length: 14
DNA: TGTGCCATCAGTGCGGACAGGGCGAACTACGAGCAGTACTTC
CDR3: CAISADRANYEQYF

J: TRBJ1-2
size: NA
D: NA
V: TRBV6-5
length: 11
DNA: TGTGCCAGCAGCACCAAAGAGCGCTACACCTTC
CDR3: CASSTKERYTF

J: TRBJ2-3
size: NA
D: NA
V: TRBV28
length: 15
DNA: TGTGCCAGCAGCCTGCCACTTACGAGGACAGATACGCAGTATTTT
CDR3: CASSLPLTRTDTQYF

J: TRBJ2-1
size: NA
D: TRBD2
V: TRBV27
length: 13
DNA: TGTGCCAGCAGGGTGGGACTACTCAATGAGCAGTTCTTC
CDR3: CASRVGLLNEQFF

J: TRBJ1-6
size: NA
D: TRBD1
V: TRBV5-1
length: 18
DNA: TGCGCCAGCAGCCGGGACAGGGGGCAAAGCTCCTATAATTCACCCCTCCACTTT
CDR3: CASSRDRGQSSYNSPLHF

J: TRBJ1-5
size: NA
D: NA
V: TRBV7-6
length: 13
DNA: TGTGCCAGCAGCTTAACCGGGAATCAGCCCCAGCATTTT
CDR3: CASSLTGNQPQHF

J: TRBJ1-5
size: NA
D: NA
V: TRBV15
length: 14
DNA: TGTGCCACCAGCAGAGGAACGGGCAATCAGCCCCAGCATTTT
CDR3: CATSRGTGNQPQHF

J: TRBJ2-7
size: NA
D: NA
V: TRBV12-5
length: 13
DNA: TGTGCTAGTGGTTTGGAGGCAGACTCCGAGCAGTACTTC
CDR3: CASGLEADSEQYF

J: TRBJ2-5
size: NA
D: NA
V: TRBV20-1
length: 10
DNA: TGCAGTGCTTATCAAGAGACCCAGTACTTC
CDR3: CSAYQETQYF

J: TRBJ2-1
size: NA
D: TRBD1
V: TRBV5-1
length: 15
DNA: TGCGCCAGCAGCGGCGATGAAGGACAGGGCAATGAGCAGTTCTTC
CDR3: CASSGDEGQGNEQFF

J: TRBJ2-4
size: NA
D: TRBD2
V: TRBV4-1
length: 18
DNA: TGCGCCAGCAGCGAACCGGGGGGGATGACTCTAGCCAAAAACATTCAGTACTTC
CDR3: CASSEPGGMTLAKNIQYF

J: TRBJ2-5
size: NA
D: NA
V: TRBV11-2
length: 15
DNA: TGTGCCAGCAGCAGACCCGGGACTGAGCAAGAGACCCAGTACTTC
CDR3: CASSRPGTEQETQYF

J: TRBJ1-2
size: NA
D: NA
V: TRBV4-2
length: 15
DNA: TGTGCCAGCAGCCAAGATGCAAAGGGCGGGACTGGCTACACCTTC
CDR3: CASSQDAKGGTGYTF

J: TRBJ2-5
size: few
D: NA
V: TRBV5-8
length: 16
DNA: TGTGCCAGCAGCTCCCGACGACAGGGAGGTCGGGAGACCCAGTACTTC
CDR3: CASSSRRQGGRETQYF

J: TRBJ2-6
size: few
D: NA
V: TRBV2
length: 15
DNA: TGTGCCAGCAGTGATTGGCAATCTGGGGCCAACGTCCTGACTTTC
CDR3: CASSDWQSGANVLTF

J: TRBJ2-1
size: NA
D: TRBD1
V: TRBV19
length: 15
DNA: TGTGCCAGTATTCTTGGACAGGGGGGCAACAATGAGCAGTTCTTC
CDR3: CASILGQGGNNEQFF

J: TRBJ2-3
size: once
D: NA
V: TRBV9
length: 14
DNA: TGTGCCACCGCGGCGGGCGATACGGCAGATACGCAGTATTTT
CDR3: CATAAGDTADTQYF

J: TRBJ2-5
size: NA
D: TRBD1
V: TRBV5-1
length: 13
DNA: TGCGCCAGCAACTCACAGGGGGGAGAGACCCAGTACTTC
CDR3: CASNSQGGETQYF

J: TRBJ2-5
size: NA
D: TRBD1
V: TRBV7-9
length: 14
DNA: TGTGCCAGCAGCCAGGGACAGGGCCGGGAGACCCAGTACTTC
CDR3: CASSQGQGRETQYF

J: TRBJ1-2
size: NA
D: NA
V: TRBV9
length: 11
DNA: TGTGCCAGCAGCCCAGGATATGGCTACACCTTC
CDR3: CASSPGYGYTF

J: TRBJ2-7
size: NA
D: NA
V: TRBV11-3
length: 12
DNA: TGTGCCAGCAGCAGGGGGTTGGGCGAGCAGTACTTC
CDR3: CASSRGLGEQYF

J: TRBJ1-1
size: NA
D: NA
V: TRBV10-2
length: 13
DNA: TGCGCCAGCAGACCCGACAGTTACACTGAAGCTTTCTTT
CDR3: CASRPDSYTEAFF

J: TRBJ1-2
size: NA
D: NA
V: TRBV11-2
length: 15
DNA: TGTGCCAGCAGCACCCGACAGGCGAAGGCCTATGGCTACACCTTC
CDR3: CASSTRQAKAYGYTF

J: TRBJ2-7
size: NA
D: TRBD2
V: TRBV19
length: 14
DNA: TGTGCCAGTAGCGGTAGCGGGCTTTCCTACGAGCAGTACTTC
CDR3: CASSGSGLSYEQYF

J: TRBJ2-6
size: NA
D: TRBD1
V: TRBV5-6
length: 19
DNA: TGTGCCAGCAGCCAATTCTCCGGGACAGGAACGAGATTGGCCAACGTCCTGACTTTC
CDR3: CASSQFSGTGTRLANVLTF

J: TRBJ2-2
size: few
D: TRBD2
V: TRBV14
length: 15
DNA: TGTGCCAGCACCCCTTTGGGAGGGGCTTCGGGGGAGCTGTTTTTT
CDR3: CASTPLGGASGELFF

J: TRBJ2-5
size: NA
D: TRBD1
V: TRBV28
length: 15
DNA: TGTGCCAGCAGAGATGCGGACAGGGGGAAAGAGACCCAGTACTTC
CDR3: CASRDADRGKETQYF

J: TRBJ1-2
size: NA
D: TRBD1
V: TRBV27
length: 17
DNA: TGTGCCAGCAGTTTATATGCCGGACAGGGGAATAACTATGGCTACACCTTC
CDR3: CASSLYAGQGNNYGYTF

J: TRBJ2-7
size: once
D: NA
V: TRBV9
length: 14
DNA: NA
CDR3: CASSVGTGTYERYF

J: TRBJ2-3
size: once
D: TRBD2
V: TRBV5-6
length: 17
DNA: TGTGCCAGCAGCTTGGTCCGCGCGGGGGGACACACAGATACGCAGTATTTT
CDR3: CASSLVRAGGHTDTQYF

J: TRBJ2-3
size: few
D: TRBD2
V: TRBV4-3
length: 16
DNA: TGCGCCAGCAGTCTTGATTTAGCGGGACGGACAGATACGCAGTATTTT
CDR3: CASSLDLAGRTDTQYF

J: TRBJ1-4
size: NA
D: NA
V: TRBV15
length: 15
DNA: TGTGCCACCAGCAGAGATCAGGGTCTTAATGAAAAACTGTTTTTT
CDR3: CATSRDQGLNEKLFF

J: TRBJ1-3
size: NA
D: NA
V: TRBV2
length: 14
DNA: TGTGCCAGCAAGTCGGGAGGCTCTGGAAACACCATATATTTT
CDR3: CASKSGGSGNTIYF

J: TRBJ2-7
size: NA
D: NA
V: TRBV2
length: 15
DNA: TGTGCCAGCAGAGCCGGGACTTCCAGCTCCTACGAGCAGTACTTC
CDR3: CASRAGTSSSYEQYF

J: TRBJ2-2
size: NA
D: TRBD2
V: TRBV5-8
length: 16
DNA: TGTGCCAGCAGCTACCGTGCTAGCGGGGCGACCGGGGAGCTGTTTTTT
CDR3: CASSYRASGATGELFF

J: TRBJ2-2
size: NA
D: NA
V: TRBV21-1
length: 16
DNA: TGTGCCAGCAGCAAAGGGGGTAGCGGGAAGAGCGGGGAGCTGTTTTTT
CDR3: CASSKGGSGKSGELFF

J: TRBJ1-1
size: NA
D: NA
V: TRBV6-5
length: 12
DNA: TGTGCCAGCAGTAAAGACGCGACAAAAGCTTTCTTT
CDR3: CASSKDATKAFF

J: TRBJ2-1
size: NA
D: TRBD2
V: TRBV7-2
length: 19
DNA: TGTGCCAGCAGCTTAAAACGACTAGCGGGAGATCTCTCCTACAATGAGCAGTTCTTC
CDR3: CASSLKRLAGDLSYNEQFF

J: TRBJ1-1
size: NA
D: TRBD1
V: TRBV6-5
length: 15
DNA: TGTGCCAGCAGGTGGACAGGGGGTTCGAACACTGAAGCTTTCTTT
CDR3: CASRWTGGSNTEAFF

J: TRBJ1-4
size: NA
D: NA
V: TRBV5-1
length: 16
DNA: TGCGCCAGCAGCTTGGGCCAGGGGTCGGGAGGTGAAAAACTGTTTTTT
CDR3: CASSLGQGSGGEKLFF

J: TRBJ2-2
size: NA
D: TRBD2
V: TRBV19
length: 18
DNA: TGTGCCAGTAGTATTCTTCAGACTAGCGGGAGGGGAACCGGGGAGCTGTTTTTT
CDR3: CASSILQTSGRGTGELFF

J: TRBJ2-3
size: few
D: TRBD1
V: TRBV5-5
length: 15
DNA: TGTGCCAGCAGCCGAGGGACAGTTTCGACAGATACGCAGTATTTT
CDR3: CASSRGTVSTDTQYF

J: TRBJ1-1
size: few
D: NA
V: TRBV6-1
length: 11
DNA: TGTGCCAGCGACAGGAACACTGAAGCTTTCTTT
CDR3: CASDRNTEAFF

J: TRBJ2-2
size: NA
D: NA
V: TRBV11-1
length: 14
DNA: TGTGCCAGCAGCTTGATAGGAGACACCGGGGAGCTGTTTTTT
CDR3: CASSLIGDTGELFF

J: TRBJ2-7
size: NA
D: TRBD2
V: TRBV30
length: 15
DNA: TGTGCCTGGAGTGGTATTAGCGGGAGCTCCTACGAGCAGTACTTC
CDR3: CAWSGISGSSYEQYF

J: TRBJ1-2
size: NA
D: NA
V: TRBV4-2
length: 14
DNA: TGTGCCAGCAGCCAAGACTCAGGGGACTATGGCTACACCTTC
CDR3: CASSQDSGDYGYTF